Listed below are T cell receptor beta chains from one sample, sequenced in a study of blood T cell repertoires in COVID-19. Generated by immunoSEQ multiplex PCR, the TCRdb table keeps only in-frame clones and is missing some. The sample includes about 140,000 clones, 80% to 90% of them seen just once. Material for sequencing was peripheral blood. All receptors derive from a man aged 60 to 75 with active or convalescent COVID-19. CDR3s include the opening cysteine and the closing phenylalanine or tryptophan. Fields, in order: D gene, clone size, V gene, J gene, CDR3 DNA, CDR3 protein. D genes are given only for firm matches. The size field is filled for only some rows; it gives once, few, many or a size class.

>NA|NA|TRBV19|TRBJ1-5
TGTGCCAGTAGTATTGGCAGGGAAGGCAATCAGCCCCAGCATTTT
CASSIGREGNQPQHF
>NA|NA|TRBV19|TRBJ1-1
TGTGCCAGTAGTATATCCCCGGGATCAGGGGACCTGAAAGCTTTCTTT
CASSISPGSGDLKAFF
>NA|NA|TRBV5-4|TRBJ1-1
TGTGCCAGCAGCTTAGGAGGGGCGCCGAGGAACACTGAAGCTTTCTTT
CASSLGGAPRNTEAFF
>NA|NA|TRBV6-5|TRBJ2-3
TGTGCCAGCACCCGCAGGGGGGATCTTACAGATACGCAGTATTTT
CASTRRGDLTDTQYF
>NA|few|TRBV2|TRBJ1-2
TGTGCCAGCACCCCGCAGGGGACTAACTATGGCTACACCTTC
CASTPQGTNYGYTF
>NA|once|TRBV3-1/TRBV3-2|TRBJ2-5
TGTGCCAGCAGGGCGCTCGGGGAGACCCAGTACTTC
CASRALGETQYF
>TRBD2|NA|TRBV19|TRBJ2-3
TGTGCCAGTAGTATGACTAGCGGCCTCACAGATACGCAGTATTTT
CASSMTSGLTDTQYF
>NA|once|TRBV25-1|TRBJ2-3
TGTGCCAGCAGCCACAAGAGGAGGGCAGATACGCAGTATTTT
CASSHKRRADTQYF
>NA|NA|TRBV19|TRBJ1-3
TGTGCCAGTCAAAAACTCACCTCTGGAAACACCATATATTTT
CASQKLTSGNTIYF
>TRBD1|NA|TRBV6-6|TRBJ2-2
TGTGCCAGCAGATTAGGGACAGGGGGCTCCACCGGGGAGCTGTTTTTT
CASRLGTGGSTGELFF
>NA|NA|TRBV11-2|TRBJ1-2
TGTGCCAGCAGCTTGTACGGGGGATTAGCTAACTATGGCTACACCTTC
CASSLYGGLANYGYTF
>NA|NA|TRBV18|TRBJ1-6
TGTGCCAGCTCACTTGACAGGAGCTCGTTTGGGAATTCACCCCTCCACTTT
CASSLDRSSFGNSPLHF
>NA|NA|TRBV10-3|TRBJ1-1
TGTGCCATCAACTCGAACACTGAAGCTTTCTTT
CAINSNTEAFF
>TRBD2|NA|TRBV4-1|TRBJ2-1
TGCGCCAGCAGCCAAGATGTTCTAGCGGGAGGACGATACAATGAGCAGTTCTTC
CASSQDVLAGGRYNEQFF
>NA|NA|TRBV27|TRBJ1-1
TGTGCCAGCAGTCGTCCGGACTTCTGGGGGAACACTGAAGCTTTCTTT
CASSRPDFWGNTEAFF
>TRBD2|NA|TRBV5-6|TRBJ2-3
TGTGCCAGCAGCTCGGTAGCGGGAGGGCCAACAGATACGCAGTATTTT
CASSSVAGGPTDTQYF
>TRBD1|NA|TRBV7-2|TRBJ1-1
TGTGCCAGCTGGAGACAGGGGCACACTGAAGCTTTCTTT
CASWRQGHTEAFF
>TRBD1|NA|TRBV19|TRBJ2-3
TGTGCCAGTAGCCCCGGACAGGGGGCTCCCGGTACGCAGTATTTT
CASSPGQGAPGTQYF
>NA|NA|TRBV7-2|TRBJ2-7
TGTGCCAGCAGCCCCGACTACTACGAGCAGTACTTC
CASSPDYYEQYF
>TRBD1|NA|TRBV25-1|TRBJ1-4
TGTGCCAGCAGTGAACGGGACAGGGGTTCCATTAATCTGGGAAAACTGTTTTTT
CASSERDRGSINLGKLFF
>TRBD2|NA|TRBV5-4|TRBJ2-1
TGTGCCAGCAGCTTTAGTCCCGGGACTAGCGGGAGCAATGAGCAGTTCTTC
CASSFSPGTSGSNEQFF
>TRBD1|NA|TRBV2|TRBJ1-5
TGTGCCAGCAGTGAAGAGCGAACAGGGGTTCAGCCCCAGCATTTT
CASSEERTGVQPQHF
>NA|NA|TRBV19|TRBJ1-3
TGTGCCAGTACGACTAGGCCGGGACTGAGCTCTGGAAACACCATATATTTT
CASTTRPGLSSGNTIYF
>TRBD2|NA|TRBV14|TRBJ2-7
TGTGCCAGCAGCCAAGGGGGGGGATCCTACGAGCAGTACTTC
CASSQGGGSYEQYF
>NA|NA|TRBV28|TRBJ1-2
TGTGCCAGCAGTTCTAGCAGTGGCTACACCTTC
CASSSSSGYTF
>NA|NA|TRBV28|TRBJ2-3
TGTGCCAGCATAAGCCCCACAGATACGCAGTATTTT
CASISPTDTQYF
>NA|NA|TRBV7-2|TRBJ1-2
TGTGCCAGCAGCTGGAACTACAAGGACTATGGCTACACCTTC
CASSWNYKDYGYTF
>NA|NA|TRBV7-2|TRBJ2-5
TGTGCCAGCAGCCTAGACTGGGAGAGATCCCAAGAGACCCAGTACTTC
CASSLDWERSQETQYF
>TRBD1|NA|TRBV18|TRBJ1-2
TGTGCCAGCTCAACAAACAGGGACAGCGGCTACACCTTC
CASSTNRDSGYTF
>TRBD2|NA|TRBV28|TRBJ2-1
TGTGCCAGCAGTCCGACTAGCGGGAGTACTTTCTTC
CASSPTSGSTFF
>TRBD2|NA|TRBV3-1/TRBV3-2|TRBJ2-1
TGTGCCAGCAGCTTACTAGCGGGAGGGCCCAGAGGGAATGAGCAGTTCTTC
CASSLLAGGPRGNEQFF
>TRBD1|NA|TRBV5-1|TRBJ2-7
TGCGCCAGCAGCTCGACAGGGGGGCGCTACGAGCAGTACTTC
CASSSTGGRYEQYF
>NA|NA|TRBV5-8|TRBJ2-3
TGTGCCAGCAGCCGGATAGCTCCCCTCCTGACAGATACGCAGTATTTT
CASSRIAPLLTDTQYF
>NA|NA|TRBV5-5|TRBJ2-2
TGTGCCAGCAGCTTGAGGCAGGGTCCCACCGGGGAGCTGTTTTTT
CASSLRQGPTGELFF
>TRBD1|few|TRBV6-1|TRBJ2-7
TGTGCCAGCAGTGACAGGGGGCGGTACGAGCAGTACTTC
CASSDRGRYEQYF
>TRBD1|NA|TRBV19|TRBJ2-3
TGTGCCAGTAACACCGGGACAGCGCAGTATTTT
CASNTGTAQYF
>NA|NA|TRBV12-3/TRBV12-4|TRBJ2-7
TGTGCCAGCAGCCGGCAGGGGACCTACGAGCAGTACTTC
CASSRQGTYEQYF
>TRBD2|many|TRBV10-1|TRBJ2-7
TGCGCCAGCAGTGTATCTAGCGGGAGTAGTTACGAGCAGTACTTC
CASSVSSGSSYEQYF
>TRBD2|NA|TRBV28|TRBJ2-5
TGTGCCACCGAGCCGGGACTAGCGGGAAGGCGGGCGGAGACCCAGTACTTC
CATEPGLAGRRAETQYF
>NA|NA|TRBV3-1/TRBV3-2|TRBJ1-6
TGTGCCAGCAGCTTGGGACAAAATCAGGGTTCACCCCTCCACTTT
CASSLGQNQGSPLHF
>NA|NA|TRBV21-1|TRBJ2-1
TGTGCCAGCAGCACTGGTTTCGGGAGATATTCGGACAGGGGGCGTTACAATGAGCAGTTCTTC
CASSTGFGRYSDRGRYNEQFF
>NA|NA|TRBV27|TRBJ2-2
TGTGCCAGCAGTTTAATTAGTAACACCGGGGAGCTGTTTTTT
CASSLISNTGELFF
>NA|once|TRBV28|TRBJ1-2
TGTGCCAGCAGTTTACAGACAATCTATGGCTACACCTTC
CASSLQTIYGYTF
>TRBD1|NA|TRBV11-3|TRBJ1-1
TGTGCCAGCAGCTTAGCCCGGGACAGCCTGAGCATGAACACTGAAGCTTTCTTT
CASSLARDSLSMNTEAFF
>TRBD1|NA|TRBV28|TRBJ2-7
TGTGCCAGCAGAACCACCGGGACAGGATCCTACGAGCAGTACTTC
CASRTTGTGSYEQYF
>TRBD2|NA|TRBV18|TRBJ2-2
TGTGCCAGCTCTGAGGTAGCGGGAGCGAACACCGGGGAGCTGTTTTTT
CASSEVAGANTGELFF
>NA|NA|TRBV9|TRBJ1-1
TGTGCCAGCAGCCCCTTTGGGACAATGAACACTGAAGCTTTCTTT
CASSPFGTMNTEAFF
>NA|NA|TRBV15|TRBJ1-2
TGTGCCACCAGCAGAGAGCGGGGGGGGATCTATGGCTACACCTTC
CATSRERGGIYGYTF
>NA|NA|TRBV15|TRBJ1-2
TGTGCCACCAGCAGACCGACAACTAACTATGGCTACACCTTC
CATSRPTTNYGYTF
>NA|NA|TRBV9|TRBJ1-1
TGTGCCAGCAGCGCCTTACAGTCGAACACTGAAGCTTTCTTT
CASSALQSNTEAFF
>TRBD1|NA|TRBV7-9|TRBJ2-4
TGTGCCAGCAGCTTACAGGGGGAAAGAGTCAAAAACATTCAGTACTTC
CASSLQGERVKNIQYF
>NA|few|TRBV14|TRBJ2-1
TGTGCCAGCAGCCAAGCAGGGTGGTACAATGAGCAGTTCTTC
CASSQAGWYNEQFF
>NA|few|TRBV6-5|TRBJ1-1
TGTGCCAGCAGGCTACTCGCGGGCACTGAAGCTTTCTTT
CASRLLAGTEAFF
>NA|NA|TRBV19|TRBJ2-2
TGTGCCAGTAGCAGCTGGGGGCGATCGAACACCGGGGAGCTGTTTTTT
CASSSWGRSNTGELFF
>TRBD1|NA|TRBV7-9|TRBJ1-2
TGTGCCAGCAGCTCCGGGACAGGGGATGGCTACACCTTC
CASSSGTGDGYTF
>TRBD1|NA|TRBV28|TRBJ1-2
TGTGCCAGCAGTACATATTTGGGGGACAGATGGGCCTATGGCTACACCTTC
CASSTYLGDRWAYGYTF
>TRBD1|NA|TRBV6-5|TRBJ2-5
TGTGCCAGCAGCTCAATGGGACAGCTCAAAGAGACCCAGTACTTC
CASSSMGQLKETQYF